Included here is one T cell receptor beta chain sequence, with context. The method was immunoSEQ multiplex PCR; TCRdb's version includes in-frame clones alone and lacks a portion of them. The sample gives about 180,000 clones, approximately 83% of which show up once; around 7% is in the top ten. One Seattle source followed patients from active infection through their disease course. The CDR3 spans 15 residues. Germline V CDR1 and CDR2: KGHSH, LQKENI. V lost 0 bases and J 2 bases, leaving 11 bases between the germline ends. This sample was taken from a study of blood T cell repertoires in COVID-19. Study overall: Acute-phase and convalescent COVID-19 samples originated in the United States, Italy and Spain. The analysed material was cDNA or gDNA that came from T cells, B-cell-depleted T cells, or PBMCs.

This TCR came from a middle-aged woman with COVID-19, enrolled during active disease. V is TRBV18 and J is TRBJ2-7; D may be TRBD1 (5 bases). The specimen was peripheral blood. CDR3 protein: CASSPPQGLTYEQYF. CDR3 sequence (DNA): TGTGCCAGCTCACCACCCCAGGGATTAACCTACGAGCAGTACTTC.